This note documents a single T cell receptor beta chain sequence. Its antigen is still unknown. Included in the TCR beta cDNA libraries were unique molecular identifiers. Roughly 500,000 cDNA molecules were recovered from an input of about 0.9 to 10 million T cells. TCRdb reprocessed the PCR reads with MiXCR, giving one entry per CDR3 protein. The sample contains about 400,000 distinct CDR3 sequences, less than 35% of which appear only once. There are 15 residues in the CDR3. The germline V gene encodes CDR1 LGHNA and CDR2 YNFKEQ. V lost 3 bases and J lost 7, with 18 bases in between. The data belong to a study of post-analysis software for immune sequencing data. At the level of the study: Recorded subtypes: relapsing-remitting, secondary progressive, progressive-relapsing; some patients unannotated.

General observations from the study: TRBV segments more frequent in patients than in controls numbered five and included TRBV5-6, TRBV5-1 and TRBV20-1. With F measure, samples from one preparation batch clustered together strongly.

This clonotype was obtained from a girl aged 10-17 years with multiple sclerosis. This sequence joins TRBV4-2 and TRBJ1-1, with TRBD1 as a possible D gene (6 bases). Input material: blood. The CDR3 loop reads CASSHLLGQSVEAFF. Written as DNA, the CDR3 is TGTGCCAGCAGCCACCTATTAGGACAGAGTGTTGAAGCTTTCTTT.